The 14 T cell receptor beta chains reported below all come from one sample, sequenced in a study of T cell clonotyping in hematopoietic cell transplantation. Clones were sequenced by immunoSEQ multiplex PCR, and TCRdb holds only the in-frame ones, with some missing. Of nearly 9,500 clones listed, around 97% are singletons. The material sequenced was peripheral blood mononuclear cells, taken 100 days after allogeneic stem cell transplant. The receptors shown here come from a male patient between 55 and 70 years old who had an allogeneic stem cell transplant from a related donor, so the T cells may come from the graft donor. Some clones in this sample may be carry-over from other donors' samples.

The chain joins TRBV4-2 to TRBJ1-5; the D is unclear. V was clipped by 0 bases and J by 7 bases, with 7 bases between them. Germline CDR1 and CDR2: LGHNA and YNFKEQ. The CDR3 has 13 residues. The CDR3 region has the DNA TGTGCCAGCAGCCAAGATCAATTGCAGCCCCAGCATTTT. Protein product: CASSQDQLQPQHF.

V usage is TRBV11-3 and J usage is TRBJ1-1; the D gene is possibly TRBD1 (6 bases). This CDR3 contains 15 residues. The germline V gene has CDR1 SGHNT and CDR2 YENEEA. The V end lost 2 bases, the J end lost 2 bases, and 12 bases lay between the germline ends. The DNA for the CDR3 is TGTGCCAGCAGCTTATTGACAGGCCTCAACACTGAAGCTTTCTTT. Amino acids: CASSLLTGLNTEAFF. Complete variable domain (other parts from reference TRBV11-3 and TRBJ1-1): EAGVVQSPRYKIIEKKQPVAFWCNPISGHNTLYWYLQNLGQGPELLIRYENEEAVDDSQLPKDRFSAERLKGVDSTLKIQPAELGDSAVYLCASSLLTGLNTEAFFGQGTRLTVV.

CDR3 in DNA: TGTGCCCTGGGGGGGACTCCGCATTCCCAGTACTTC. The encoded protein is CALGGTPHSQYF. The chain uses TRBV6-1 and TRBJ2-5, with TRBD2 matching 7 bases. CDR3 length equals 12 residues. Trimming cost V 11 bases and J 9 bases; bases outside gene matches: 12. Germline assignment: CDR1 MNHNS and CDR2 SASEGT.

V is TRBV9 and J is TRBJ2-2, with D maybe TRBD2 (6 bases). Germline-derived CDR1 and CDR2 are SGDLS and YYNGEE. Deletions cut 4 bases from V and 1 base from J, with 11 bases between. The length of the CDR3 is 15 residues. Written as DNA, the CDR3 is TGTGCCAGCAGCCGACTGGGGGGGAACACCGGGGAGCTGTTTTTT. It translates to CASSRLGGNTGELFF.

The chain couples TRBV4-2 to TRBJ2-3; tentative D call: TRBD1 (5 bases). Germline lookup yields CDR1 LGHNA and CDR2 YNFKEQ. V dropped 0 bases and J dropped 8 bases, with 12 bases sitting between them. The CDR3 totals 14 residues. Here the CDR3 DNA reads TGTGCCAGCAGCCAAGAGAAGGGGCAGTCTACGCAGTATTTT. It specifies CASSQEKGQSTQYF.

The chain uses TRBV7-9 and TRBJ2-7; 8 bases match TRBD1. The CDR3 spans 12 residues. Per the germline V gene, CDR1 is SEHNR and CDR2 is FQNEAQ (reference sequence). CDR3 loop: CASQGATYEQYF. The DNA for the CDR3 is TGTGCTTCCCAGGGGGCCACCTACGAGCAGTACTTC.

This chain connects TRBV5-1 to TRBJ2-2; D gene unclear. Germline V lookup: CDR1 SGHRS, CDR2 YFSETQ. The CDR3 totals 12 residues. The V gene lost 6 bases and the J gene lost 5 bases, with 8 bases spanning the gap. DNA for the CDR3: TGCGCCAGCAATTATGGTACCGGGGAGCTGTTTTTT. Protein: CASNYGTGELFF.

A single count supports this clone. The chain employs TRBV7-2 and TRBJ2-3; unclear D gene. Looked up from germline, CDR1 is SGHTA and CDR2 is FQGNSA. Between the trimmed V and J ends, which lost 6 bases and 5 bases, there was a span of 9 bases. The CDR3 spans 12 residues. In DNA form, the CDR3 reads TGTGCCAGCAGTCCCATTAGAGATACGCAGTATTTT. It is translated as CASSPIRDTQYF.

This rearrangement joins TRBV27 to TRBJ2-7; 8 bases agree with TRBD1. Unmatched junction bases numbered 4, after V lost 6 bases and J lost 0 bases. This CDR3 spans 14 amino acids. Germline lookup yields CDR1 MNHEY and CDR2 SMNVEV (reference sequence). CDR3 nucleotides: TGTGCCAGCAGGGGACAGGCGAGCTCCTACGAGCAGTACTTC. This encodes CASRGQASSYEQYF.

V usage is TRBV15 and J usage is TRBJ1-2; 9 bases fit TRBD1. Germline CDR1 is LNHNV and CDR2 is YYDKDF (reference sequence). The CDR3 length is 16 residues. V shed 4 bases, J shed 8 bases, and the junction held 14 bases outside the gene matches. The CDR3 bases are TGTGCCACCAGCAACGGCAGAAACAGGGGGCTAGACGGCTACACCTTC. Translated, it gives CATSNGRNRGLDGYTF.

V is TRBV14 and J is TRBJ2-1; tentatively, D is TRBD1 or TRBD2 (5 bases each). CDR1 and CDR2 from the germline V gene are SGHDN and FVKESK. Trimming removed 1 base at V and 4 bases at J, with 23 bases between. The CDR3 covers 19 residues. Here the CDR3 DNA reads TGTGCCAGCAGCCAAGCCCTACGCCCCCCCGGGACGGTTTACAATGAGCAGTTCTTC. Its protein product is CASSQALRPPGTVYNEQFF.

The V call is TRBV28, the J call TRBJ2-7; possible D gene TRBD1, 6 bases. The germline V gene encodes CDR1 MDHEN and CDR2 SYDVKM. Between the trimmed V and J ends, which lost 7 bases and 2 bases, there was a span of 9 bases. The CDR3 is 12 amino acids. CDR3 amino acids: CASTRQAYEQYF. CDR3 nucleotides: TGTGCCAGCACTAGACAGGCCTACGAGCAGTACTTC.

The rearrangement uses TRBV2 and TRBJ2-7, with 9 bases matching TRBD1. Germline values: CDR1 SNHLY, CDR2 FYNNEI. Trimming cost V 7 bases and J 2 bases; bases outside gene matches: 6. The CDR3 totals 14 residues. The CDR3 sequence is CASTQWDRAYEQYF. CDR3 sequence (DNA): TGTGCCAGCACCCAATGGGACAGGGCCTACGAGCAGTACTTC.

The chain uses TRBV11-2 and TRBJ2-5, with D perhaps matching TRBD1 (6 bases). V gave up 3 bases and J gave up 2 bases, with 7 bases separating them. The CDR3 extends over 13 amino acids. CDR1 SGHAT and CDR2 FQNNGV come from the germline V gene. CDR3 DNA: TGTGCCAGCAGCTTGGACAGACAAGAGACCCAGTACTTC. It encodes CASSLDRQETQYF.